In this sample, the clone carrying this T cell receptor (beta chain) turned up a few times. The sample belongs to a study of T cells after yellow fever vaccination. General study results and limits: Just a small share of clonotypes turned up in the CD4 compartment as well as the CD8 compartment. Once the booster was given, most primary-vaccination clones reappeared, at around 96% for CD4 and around 90% for CD8. Bulk-population clonotypes that are abundant could appear as contaminants in FACS-sorted repertoires.

5'RACE template switching added a universal primer site and UMIs to TCR cDNA. MiXCR, run by TCRdb on the 5' RACE reads, gives a single entry per CDR3 protein. The table includes about 85,000 distinct CDR3 sequences, about 14% detected once. CDR1 and CDR2 (germline): SGHTA, FQGTGA. J was trimmed by 5 bases and V by 5 bases; bases with no gene match: 8. The CDR3 is 14 residues long. The clonotype comes from a young man who received the YFV17D yellow fever vaccine. Specimen: CD8+ T cells not binding an NS4B(214-222) dextramer, sorted from PBMCs, collected 20 to 25 days after the first yellow fever vaccination. The gene calls are TRBV7-3 and TRBJ1-1; 7 positions agree with TRBD1. CDR3 bases: TGTGCCAGCAGCCCACAGGGGCGGGGGACTGAAGCTTTCTTT. Protein product: CASSPQGRGTEAFF.